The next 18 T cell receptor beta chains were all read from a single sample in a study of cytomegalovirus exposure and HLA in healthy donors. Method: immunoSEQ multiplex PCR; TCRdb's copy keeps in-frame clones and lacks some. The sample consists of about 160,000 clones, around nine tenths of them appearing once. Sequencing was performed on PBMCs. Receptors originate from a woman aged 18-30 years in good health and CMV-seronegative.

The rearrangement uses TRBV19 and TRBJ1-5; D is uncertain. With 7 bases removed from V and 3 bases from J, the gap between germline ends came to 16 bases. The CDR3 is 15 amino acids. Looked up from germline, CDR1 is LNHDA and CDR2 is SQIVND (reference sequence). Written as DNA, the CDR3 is TGTGCCAGTAATCGGCCAGAGGGCTACAATCAGCCCCAGCATTTT. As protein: CASNRPEGYNQPQHF.

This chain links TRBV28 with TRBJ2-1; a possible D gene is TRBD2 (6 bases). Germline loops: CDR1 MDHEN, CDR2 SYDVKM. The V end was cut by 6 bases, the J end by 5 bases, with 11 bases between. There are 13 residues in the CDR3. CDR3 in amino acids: CASRLTRDNEQFF. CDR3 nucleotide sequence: TGTGCCAGCAGACTGACTAGAGACAATGAGCAGTTCTTC. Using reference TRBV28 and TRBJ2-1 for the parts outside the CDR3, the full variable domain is DVKVTQSSRYLVKRTGEKVFLECVQDMDHENMFWYRQDPGLGLRLIYFSYDVKMKEKGDIPEGYSVSREKKERFSLILESASTNQTSMYLCASRLTRDNEQFFGPGTRLTVL.

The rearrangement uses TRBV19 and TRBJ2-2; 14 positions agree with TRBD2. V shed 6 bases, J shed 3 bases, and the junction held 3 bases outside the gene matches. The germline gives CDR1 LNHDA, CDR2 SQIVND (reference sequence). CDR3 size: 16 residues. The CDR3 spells CASSRGLAGDTGELFF. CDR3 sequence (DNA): TGTGCCAGTAGCCGGGGACTAGCGGGAGACACCGGGGAGCTGTTTTTT.

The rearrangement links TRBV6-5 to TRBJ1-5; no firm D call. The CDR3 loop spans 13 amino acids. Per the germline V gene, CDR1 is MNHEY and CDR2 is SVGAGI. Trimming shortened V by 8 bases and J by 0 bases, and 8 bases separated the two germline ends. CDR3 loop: CASGYSSNQPQHF. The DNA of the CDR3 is TGTGCCAGCGGATACAGTAGCAATCAGCCCCAGCATTTT.

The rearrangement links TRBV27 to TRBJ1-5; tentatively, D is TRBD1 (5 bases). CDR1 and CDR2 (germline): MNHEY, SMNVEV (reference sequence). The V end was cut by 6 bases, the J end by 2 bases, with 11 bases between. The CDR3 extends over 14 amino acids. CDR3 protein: CASRLRGGNQPQHF. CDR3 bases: TGTGCCAGCAGGCTGCGGGGGGGCAATCAGCCCCAGCATTTT.

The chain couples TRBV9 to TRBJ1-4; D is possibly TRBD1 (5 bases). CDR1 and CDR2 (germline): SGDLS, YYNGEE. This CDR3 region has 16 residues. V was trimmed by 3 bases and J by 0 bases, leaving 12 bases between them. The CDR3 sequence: CASSDGGTATNEKLFF. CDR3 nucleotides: TGTGCCAGCAGCGACGGGGGGACCGCAACTAATGAAAAACTGTTTTTT.

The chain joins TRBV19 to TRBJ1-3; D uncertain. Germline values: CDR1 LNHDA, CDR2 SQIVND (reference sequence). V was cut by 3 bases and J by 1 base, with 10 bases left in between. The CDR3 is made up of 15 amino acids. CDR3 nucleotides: TGTGCCAGTAGTATTGAGCCGGGATCTGGAAACACCATATATTTT. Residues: CASSIEPGSGNTIYF.

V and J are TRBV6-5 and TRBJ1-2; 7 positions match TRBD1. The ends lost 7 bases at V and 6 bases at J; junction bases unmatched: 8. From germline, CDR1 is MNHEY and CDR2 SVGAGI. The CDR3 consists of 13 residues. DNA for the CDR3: TGTGCCAGCAACCGGGACCAGGGGGATGGCTACACCTTC. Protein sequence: CASNRDQGDGYTF.

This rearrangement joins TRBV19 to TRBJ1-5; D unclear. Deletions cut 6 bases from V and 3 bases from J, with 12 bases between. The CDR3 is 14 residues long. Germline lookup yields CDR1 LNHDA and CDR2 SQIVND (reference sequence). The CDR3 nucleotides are TGTGCCAGTAGGGTGACAAAGTACAATCAGCCCCAGCATTTT. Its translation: CASRVTKYNQPQHF.

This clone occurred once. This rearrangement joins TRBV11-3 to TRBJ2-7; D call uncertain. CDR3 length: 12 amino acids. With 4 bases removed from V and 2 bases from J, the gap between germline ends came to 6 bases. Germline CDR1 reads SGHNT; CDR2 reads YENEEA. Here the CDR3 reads CASSSPPYEQYF. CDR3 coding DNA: TGTGCCAGCAGCTCTCCCCCCTACGAGCAGTACTTC.

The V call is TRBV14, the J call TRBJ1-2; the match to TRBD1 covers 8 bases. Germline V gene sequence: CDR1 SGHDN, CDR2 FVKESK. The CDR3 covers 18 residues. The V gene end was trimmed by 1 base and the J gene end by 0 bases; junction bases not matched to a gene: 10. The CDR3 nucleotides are TGTGCCAGCAGCCAAGTCCAGGGGGCGCGGTCCCCTAACTATGGCTACACCTTC. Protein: CASSQVQGARSPNYGYTF.

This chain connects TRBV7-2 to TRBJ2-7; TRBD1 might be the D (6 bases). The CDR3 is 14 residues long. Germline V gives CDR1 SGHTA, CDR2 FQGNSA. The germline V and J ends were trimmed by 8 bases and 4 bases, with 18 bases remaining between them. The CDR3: CASSPGVWGYEQYF. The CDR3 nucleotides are TGTGCCAGCTCGCCAGGGGTCTGGGGGTACGAGCAGTACTTC.

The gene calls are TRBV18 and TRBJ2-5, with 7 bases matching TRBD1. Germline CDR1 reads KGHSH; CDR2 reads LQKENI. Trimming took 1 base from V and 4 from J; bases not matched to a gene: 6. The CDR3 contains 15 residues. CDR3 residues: CASSPQGAVRETQYF. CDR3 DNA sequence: TGTGCCAGCTCACCACAGGGGGCGGTAAGAGAGACCCAGTACTTC.

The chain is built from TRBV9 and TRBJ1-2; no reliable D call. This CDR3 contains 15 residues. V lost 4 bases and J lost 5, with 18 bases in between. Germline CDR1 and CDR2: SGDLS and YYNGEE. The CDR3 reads CASSPRLTRGYGYTF. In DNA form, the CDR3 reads TGTGCCAGCAGCCCTCGACTCACCCGGGGATATGGCTACACCTTC.

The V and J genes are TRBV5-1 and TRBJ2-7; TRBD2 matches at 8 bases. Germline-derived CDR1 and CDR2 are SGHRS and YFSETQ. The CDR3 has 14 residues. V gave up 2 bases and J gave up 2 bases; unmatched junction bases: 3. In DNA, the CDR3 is TGCGCCAGCAGCTTTAGCGGGGCGGCCTACGAGCAGTACTTC. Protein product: CASSFSGAAYEQYF.

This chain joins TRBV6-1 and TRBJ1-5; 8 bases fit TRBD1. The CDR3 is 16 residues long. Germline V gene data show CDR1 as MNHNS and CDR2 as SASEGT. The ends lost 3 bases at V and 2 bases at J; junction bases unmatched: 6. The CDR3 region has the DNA TGTGCCAGCAGTGAGATTCCGGGACAGGGCAATCAGCCCCAGCATTTT. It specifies CASSEIPGQGNQPQHF.

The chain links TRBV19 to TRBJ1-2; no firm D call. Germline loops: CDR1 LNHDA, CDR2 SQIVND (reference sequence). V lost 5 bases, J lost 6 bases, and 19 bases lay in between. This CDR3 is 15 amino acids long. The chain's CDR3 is CASSRPLELRDGYTF. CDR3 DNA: TGTGCCAGTAGTCGACCGCTTGAGTTGAGGGATGGCTACACCTTC.

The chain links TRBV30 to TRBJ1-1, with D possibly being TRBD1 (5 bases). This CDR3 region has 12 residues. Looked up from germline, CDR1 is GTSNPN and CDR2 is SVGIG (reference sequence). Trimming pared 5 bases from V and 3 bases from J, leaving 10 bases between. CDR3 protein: CAWGGGDTEAFF. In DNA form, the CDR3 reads TGTGCCTGGGGGGGAGGGGACACTGAAGCTTTCTTT.